This paragraph covers one T cell receptor (beta chain) sequence. Sequencing was performed with immunoSEQ multiplex PCR; in TCRdb, only in-frame clones are kept and a portion is missing. The sample lists about 200,000 clones; roughly 85% were seen once. This record belongs to a study of blood T cell repertoires in COVID-19. Looking at the study overall: Sites in the United States, Italy and Spain provided acute and convalescent COVID-19 samples.

The CDR3 contains 15 residues. The germline V gene encodes CDR1 MNHEY and CDR2 SMNVEV (reference sequence). The V and J ends lost 6 bases and 5 bases respectively, with 17 bases between them. The source of this sequence is a woman older than 75 with acute or convalescent COVID-19. The rearrangement links TRBV27 to TRBJ1-5, with D possibly being TRBD1 (6 bases). Sequenced material: peripheral blood. CDR3 in DNA: TGTGCCAGCAGCCTTAGTACAGGGACGGATCAGCCCCAGCATTTT. As protein: CASSLSTGTDQPQHF.